The sequence of this TCR beta chain was determined in a study of PD-1 blockade in classical Hodgkin lymphoma. At the level of the study: Intravenous delivery of nivolumab at 3 mg/kg to patients occurred every 2 weeks. Study results and limitations: What drove the repertoire differences, possibly disease activity or prior therapy, has not been defined. Baseline diversity resembling that of newly diagnosed patients was seen in complete responders.

Time point noted: cycle 4 day 1 (C4D1), after less than 7 weeks of nivolumab. The patients all showed relapse after autologous stem cell transplantation, while their brentuximab vedotin exposure varied. Complete response, partial response or progressive disease made up the best responses. Data came from immunoSEQ multiplex PCR; TCRdb stores just in-frame clones and leaves some out. The sample consists of about 50,000 clones, around 87% of them appearing once. A remark on this clone: Antigen: not known.

The germline gives CDR1 MDHEN, CDR2 SYDVKM. The CDR3 loop spans 14 amino acids. The germline V and J ends were trimmed by 6 bases and 9 bases, with 17 bases remaining between them. The rearrangement links TRBV28 to TRBJ1-4; D is uncertain. The source of this sequence is a human donor with classical Hodgkin lymphoma. The sequencing used peripheral blood mononuclear cells (PBMCs), collected before the fourth cycle of nivolumab. The CDR3 DNA reads TGTGCCAGCAGAGCCCGGGCCAATTTAAAAAAACTGTTTTTT. It yields the protein CASRARANLKKLFF.